This T cell receptor (beta chain) was profiled in a study of radiotherapy plus CTLA-4 blockade in lung cancer. The CDR3 contains 14 residues. V lost 4 bases to trimming and J lost 1 base, with 10 bases between them. Per the germline V gene, CDR1 is SGHDN and CDR2 is FVKESK. Using immunoSEQ multiplex PCR, the repertoire was profiled, and TCRdb retains in-frame clones only, with some absent. This sample carries approximately 69,000 clones, around 73% of them seen once, and the ten largest clones take about 6.7%. Here the sequenced sample was peripheral blood, taken from a patient treated with radiotherapy plus ipilimumab. The rearrangement links TRBV14 to TRBJ1-1, with D perhaps TRBD1 (5 bases). The sequence derives from a human donor with non-small cell lung cancer who had a complete response to radiotherapy plus ipilimumab. The CDR3 DNA reads TGTGCCAGCAGCCGTGGGCAGGGGAACACTGAAGCTTTCTTT. Protein product: CASSRGQGNTEAFF.